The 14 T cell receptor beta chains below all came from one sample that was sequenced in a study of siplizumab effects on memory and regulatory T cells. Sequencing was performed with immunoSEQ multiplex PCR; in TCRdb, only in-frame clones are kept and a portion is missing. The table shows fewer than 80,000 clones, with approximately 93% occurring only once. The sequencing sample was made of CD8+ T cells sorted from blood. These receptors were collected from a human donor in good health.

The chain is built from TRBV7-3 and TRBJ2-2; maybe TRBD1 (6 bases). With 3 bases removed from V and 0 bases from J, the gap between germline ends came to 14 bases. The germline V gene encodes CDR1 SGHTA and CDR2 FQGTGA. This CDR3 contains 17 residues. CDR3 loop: CASSLDPTGSNTGELFF. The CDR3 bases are TGTGCCAGCAGCTTGGACCCGACAGGATCGAACACCGGGGAGCTGTTTTTT.

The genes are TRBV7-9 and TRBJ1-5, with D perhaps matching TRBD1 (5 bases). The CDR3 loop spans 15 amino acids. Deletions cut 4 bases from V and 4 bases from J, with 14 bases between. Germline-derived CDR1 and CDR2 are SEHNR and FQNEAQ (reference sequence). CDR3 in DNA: TGTGCCAGCAGCTCAGGGATTGCTCCTAATCAGCCCCAGCATTTT. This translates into CASSSGIAPNQPQHF. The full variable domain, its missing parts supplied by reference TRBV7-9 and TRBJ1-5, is DTGVSQNPRHKITKRGQNVTFRCDPISEHNRLYWYRQTLGQGPEFLTYFQNEAQLEKSRLLSDRFSAERPKGSFSTLEIQRTEQGDSAMYLCASSSGIAPNQPQHFGDGTRLSIL.

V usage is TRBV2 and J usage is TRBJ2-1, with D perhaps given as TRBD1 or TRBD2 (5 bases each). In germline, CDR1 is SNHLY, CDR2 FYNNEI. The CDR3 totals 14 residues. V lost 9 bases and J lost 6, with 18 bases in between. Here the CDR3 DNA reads TGTGCCAGGAGCAAGCCGGGGCAAGGCAATGAGCAGTTCTTC. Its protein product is CARSKPGQGNEQFF.

Here the CDR3 reads CASSQDHAGAADTQYF. CDR3 nucleotide sequence: TGCGCCAGCAGCCAAGATCATGCGGGGGCTGCAGATACGCAGTATTTT. This chain joins TRBV4-3 and TRBJ2-3; tentatively, D is TRBD2 (7 bases). Trimming took 0 bases from V and 4 from J, leaving 14 bases between them. The germline CDR1 and CDR2 sequences are LGHNA and YSLEER. The CDR3 has 16 residues.

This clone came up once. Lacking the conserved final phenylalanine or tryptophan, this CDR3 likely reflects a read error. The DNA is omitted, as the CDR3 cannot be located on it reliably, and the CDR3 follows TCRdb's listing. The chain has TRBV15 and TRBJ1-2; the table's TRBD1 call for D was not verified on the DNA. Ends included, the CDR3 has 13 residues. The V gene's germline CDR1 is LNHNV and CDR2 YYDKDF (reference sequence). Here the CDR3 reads CATSATTGGVPTL.

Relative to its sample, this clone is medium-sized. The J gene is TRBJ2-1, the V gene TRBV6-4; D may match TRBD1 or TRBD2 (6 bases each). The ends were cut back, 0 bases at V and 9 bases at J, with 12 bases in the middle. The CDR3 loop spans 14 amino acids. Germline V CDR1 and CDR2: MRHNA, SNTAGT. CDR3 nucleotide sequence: TGTGCCAGCAGTGACTCAGGGGGGTCTGGTGAGCAGTTCTTC. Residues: CASSDSGGSGEQFF.

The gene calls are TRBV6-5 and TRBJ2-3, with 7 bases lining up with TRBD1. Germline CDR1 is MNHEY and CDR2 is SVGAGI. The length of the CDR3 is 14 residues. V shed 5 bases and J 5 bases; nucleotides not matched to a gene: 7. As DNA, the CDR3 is TGTGCCAGCAGTGTCGGGACAGCCAGAGATACGCAGTATTTT. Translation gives CASSVGTARDTQYF.

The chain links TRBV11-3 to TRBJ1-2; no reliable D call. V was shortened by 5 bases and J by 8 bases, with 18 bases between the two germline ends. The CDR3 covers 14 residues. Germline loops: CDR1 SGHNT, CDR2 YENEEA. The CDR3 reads CASSPSGPTTGYTF. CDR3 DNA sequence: TGTGCCAGCAGCCCCAGTGGGCCCACCACCGGCTACACCTTC.

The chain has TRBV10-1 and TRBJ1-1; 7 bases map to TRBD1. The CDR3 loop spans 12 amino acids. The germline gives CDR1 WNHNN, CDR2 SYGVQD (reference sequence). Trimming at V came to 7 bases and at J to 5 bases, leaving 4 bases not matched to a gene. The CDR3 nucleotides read TGCGCCAGCACCGGGACAGTTACTGAAGCTTTCTTT. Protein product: CASTGTVTEAFF.

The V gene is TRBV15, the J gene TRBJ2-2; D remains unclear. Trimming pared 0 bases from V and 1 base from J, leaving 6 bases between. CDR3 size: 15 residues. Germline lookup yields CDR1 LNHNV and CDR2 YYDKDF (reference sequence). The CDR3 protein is CATSRDRGNTGELFF. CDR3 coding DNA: TGTGCCACCAGCAGAGATCGAGGGAACACCGGGGAGCTGTTTTTT.

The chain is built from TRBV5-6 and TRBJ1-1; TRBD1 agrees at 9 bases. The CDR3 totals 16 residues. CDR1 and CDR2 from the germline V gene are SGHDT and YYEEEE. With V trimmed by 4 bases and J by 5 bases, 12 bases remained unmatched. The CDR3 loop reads CASSEDRGFGITEAFF. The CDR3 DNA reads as TGTGCCAGCAGCGAGGACAGGGGATTCGGAATTACTGAAGCTTTCTTT.

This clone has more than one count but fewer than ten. CDR3 residues: CASSSRDGLAKNIQYF. For the CDR3, the DNA is TGTGCCAGCAGTTCCCGGGACGGATTAGCCAAAAACATTCAGTACTTC. This chain uses TRBV28 with TRBJ2-4; D is possibly TRBD1 or TRBD2 (5 bases each). The ends were cut back, 4 bases at V and 0 bases at J, with 13 bases in the middle. Germline CDR1 is MDHEN and CDR2 is SYDVKM. The CDR3 is made up of 16 amino acids.

CDR3 loop: CASSQTVQGPREKLFF. As DNA, the CDR3 is TGCGCCAGCAGTCAAACCGTACAGGGACCCCGGGAAAAACTGTTTTTT. The genes are TRBV23-1 and TRBJ1-4; a possible D gene is TRBD1 (6 bases). TRBV23-1 is marked as an open reading frame, function uncertain. V gave up 2 bases and J gave up 8 bases, with 18 bases separating them. The CDR3 is 16 residues long.

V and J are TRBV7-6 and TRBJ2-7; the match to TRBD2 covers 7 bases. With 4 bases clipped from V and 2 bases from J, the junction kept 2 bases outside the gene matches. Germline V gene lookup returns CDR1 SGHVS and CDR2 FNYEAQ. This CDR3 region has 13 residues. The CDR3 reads CASSSGGTYEQYF. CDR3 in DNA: TGTGCCAGCAGCTCGGGGGGTACCTACGAGCAGTACTTC.